This T cell receptor beta chain was sequenced in a study of patients and donors after allogeneic stem cell transplantation. The CDR3 runs to 12 residues. Trimming left V 3 bases short and J 2 bases short, with 7 bases between. Germline V lookup: CDR1 GTSNPN, CDR2 SVGIG (reference sequence). A single record per CDR3 protein comes from TCRdb applying MiXCR to the RT-PCR reads. The table shows about a million distinct CDR3 sequences, with roughly 18% occurring only once. This chain uses TRBV30 with TRBJ1-2, with D hard to call. This receptor was obtained from a human donor who was either an allogeneic HSCT recipient or a stem cell or donor lymphocyte infusion donor (not recorded which). It is not recorded whose cells these are; they may come from a transplant donor. The specimen was blood, either unsorted or a sorted T cell fraction (not recorded which). CDR3 amino acids: CAWSDGNYGYTF. The CDR3 DNA sequence: TGTGCCTGGAGCGACGGCAACTATGGCTACACCTTC.